This TCR beta chain was recovered during a study of spatial heterogeneity in lung cancer. Study-wide background: More than 8.5 raw reads, on average, carried each unique TCR and UMI combination.

Every individual TCR cDNA molecule carried its own unique molecular identifier, which allowed correction of PCR and sequencing errors. MiXCR was run by TCRdb on the 5' RACE reads, yielding one entry per CDR3 protein. In the table there are roughly 32,000 distinct CDR3 sequences, 8% to 13% of which are singletons. This CDR3 region has 17 residues. Germline V gives CDR1 LGHNA, CDR2 YSLEER. Trimming pared 0 bases from V and 3 bases from J, leaving 17 bases between. The time point denotes: blood at routine non-recurrence follow-up after resection. This clonotype was picked up many times. This TCR was recovered from a female donor with early-stage non-small cell lung cancer. This specimen was PBMCs, taken at follow-up. The chain carries TRBV4-3 and TRBJ1-2; D is unclear. CDR3 nucleotides: TGCGCCAGCAGCCAAGAGGACCCGACCCAATTATACTATGGCTACACCTTC. It is translated as CASSQEDPTQLYYGYTF.